A selection of T cell receptor beta chains follows, all from one sample in a study of cytomegalovirus exposure and HLA in healthy donors. Produced via immunoSEQ multiplex PCR; TCRdb's table is partial and in-frame only. The sample yields about 160,000 clones, roughly 85% seen once. Material: PBMCs. Receptors were obtained from a man aged 25-45 years in good health and CMV-seronegative. CDR3s include the opening cysteine and the closing phenylalanine or tryptophan. The D gene is left open where the match is weak. Part of the rows lack a size; the others show once, few, many or a class for expanded clones.

v_call	clone_size	d_call	j_call	cdr3_aa	cdr3_nt
TRBV7-7	.	TRBD1	TRBJ1-4	CASTPGTGINEKLFF	TGTGCTAGCACCCCCGGGACAGGGATTAATGAAAAACTGTTTTTT
TRBV7-9	.	.	TRBJ1-1	CASSLPQLGQPPAAFF	TGTGCCAGCAGCTTACCCCAGCTGGGACAACCTCCGGCTGCTTTCTTT
TRBV21-1	.	.	TRBJ2-7	CASEDRDRIYEQYF	TGTGCCAGCGAGGACCGGGACAGGATTTACGAGCAGTACTTC
TRBV23-1	.	TRBD1	TRBJ1-1	CASSQRHRGLEAFF	TGCGCCAGCAGTCAACGCCACAGGGGGCTCGAAGCTTTCTTT
TRBV25-1	.	TRBD1	TRBJ1-4	CASTPTGVEKLFF	TGTGCCAGCACTCCTACAGGGGTTGAAAAACTGTTTTTT
TRBV4-1	few	TRBD1	TRBJ2-5	CASSQGLTRDRETQYF	TGCGCCAGCAGCCAAGGGCTCACACGGGACAGGGAGACCCAGTACTTC
TRBV6-4	.	.	TRBJ2-3	CASRLEPFGTDTQYF	TGTGCCAGCAGACTAGAGCCATTCGGGACAGATACGCAGTATTTT
TRBV6-5	once	TRBD1	TRBJ2-7	CASSLKQGATYEQYF	TGTGCCAGCAGTCTCAAACAGGGGGCCACCTACGAGCAGTACTTC
TRBV7-9	.	.	TRBJ1-2	CASTLGLGVTGYTF	TGTGCCAGCACTCTGGGTTTGGGCGTCACTGGCTACACCTTC
TRBV29-1	.	TRBD2	TRBJ2-3	CSVSPPLAGLTDTQYF	TGCAGCGTTTCCCCTCCGCTAGCGGGACTCACAGATACGCAGTATTTT
TRBV11-3	.	.	TRBJ2-3	CASSSNRADTQYF	TGTGCCAGCAGCTCGAACAGGGCGGATACGCAGTATTTT
TRBV15	once	.	TRBJ1-4	CATSRDRGILGEKLFF	TGTGCCACCAGCAGAGATAGGGGAATACTGGGGGAAAAACTGTTTTTT
TRBV19	.	TRBD2	TRBJ2-5	CASSIWTSGKETQYF	TGTGCCAGTAGTATATGGACTAGCGGGAAAGAGACCCAGTACTTC
TRBV9	few	.	TRBJ1-4	CASSVSTGTEKLFF	TGTGCCAGCAGCGTATCTACAGGGACTGAAAAACTGTTTTTT
TRBV4-1	.	TRBD1	TRBJ1-4	CASSQPTRQDRGDEKLFF	TGCGCCAGCAGCCAACCCACCCGGCAAGACAGGGGAGATGAAAAACTGTTTTTT
TRBV10-2	.	.	TRBJ2-6	CASSEARASGANVLTF	TGCGCCAGCAGTGAGGCCAGGGCCTCTGGGGCCAACGTCCTGACTTTC
TRBV2	few	.	TRBJ2-1	CASSEAWLREQFF	TGTGCCAGCAGTGAAGCGTGGCTTCGTGAGCAGTTCTTC
TRBV19	few	TRBD1	TRBJ1-5	CASSMGPGQGANQPQHF	TGTGCCAGTAGTATGGGTCCCGGACAGGGGGCGAATCAGCCCCAGCATTTT
TRBV11-2	.	.	TRBJ2-1	CASSLGPLALLYNEQFF	TGTGCCAGCAGCTTAGGCCCCCTAGCGCTGCTATACAATGAGCAGTTCTTC
TRBV29-1	.	.	TRBJ1-1	CSANVGVEAFF	TGCAGCGCAAACGTCGGGGTTGAAGCTTTCTTT
TRBV29-1	.	TRBD2	TRBJ2-2	CSVGGGGNTGELFF	TGCAGCGTTGGAGGCGGGGGAAACACCGGGGAGCTGTTTTTT
TRBV6-1	.	.	TRBJ1-5	CASSEDFPWTQPGQPQHF	TGTGCCAGCAGTGAGGACTTCCCGTGGACCCAACCGGGTCAGCCCCAGCATTTT
TRBV5-1	.	.	TRBJ2-7	CASRPRTDGEQYF	TGCGCCAGCAGACCTAGGACAGACGGCGAGCAGTACTTC
TRBV18	.	TRBD1	TRBJ1-1	CASSGDRANTEAFF	TGTGCCAGCTCAGGAGACAGGGCGAACACTGAAGCTTTCTTT
TRBV7-2	.	.	TRBJ2-5	CASSLAWGEYQETQYF	TGTGCCAGCAGCTTAGCGTGGGGCGAGTACCAAGAGACCCAGTACTTC
TRBV7-9	.	.	TRBJ1-1	CASSHEGVGTEAFF	TGTGCCAGCAGCCATGAGGGCGTGGGAACTGAAGCTTTCTTT
TRBV30	.	TRBD2	TRBJ2-2	CAWKPRTSGRAGYTGELFF	TGTGCCTGGAAACCTAGGACTAGCGGGAGGGCCGGTTACACCGGGGAGCTGTTTTTT
TRBV5-6	.	TRBD2	TRBJ2-7	CASSLIAGAHEQYF	TGTGCCAGCAGCTTGATAGCGGGGGCGCACGAGCAGTACTTC
TRBV6-1	few	.	TRBJ2-7	CASIGDLQGYEQYF	TGTGCCAGCATCGGTGACCTCCAGGGGTACGAGCAGTACTTC